This T cell receptor (beta chain) emerged from a study of T cells in Graves' hyperthyroidism and ophthalmopathy. This clonotype has a count of ten or more. Amplification of TCR beta CDR3 regions was performed using RNA transcripts as template. First-round RT-PCR targeting the TCR CDR3 was performed with the HTBI primer set. TCRdb independently ran MiXCR on the multiplex PCR reads; one entry per CDR3 protein. This table has about 380,000 distinct CDR3 sequences, around an eighth appearing once. The clonotype was recovered from a man aged 30-40 years with Graves' hyperthyroidism that later progressed to Graves' ophthalmopathy. What was sequenced was blood.

The CDR3 protein is CASRAPGPNEKLFF. The CDR3, as DNA: TGTGCCAGCAGAGCTCCGGGACCTAATGAAAAACTGTTTTTT. J is TRBJ1-4 and V is TRBV28, with D possibly TRBD1 on 5 matching bases. The CDR3 contains 14 residues. CDR1 and CDR2 (germline): MDHEN, SYDVKM. V lost 6 bases and J 3 bases, leaving 11 bases between the germline ends.